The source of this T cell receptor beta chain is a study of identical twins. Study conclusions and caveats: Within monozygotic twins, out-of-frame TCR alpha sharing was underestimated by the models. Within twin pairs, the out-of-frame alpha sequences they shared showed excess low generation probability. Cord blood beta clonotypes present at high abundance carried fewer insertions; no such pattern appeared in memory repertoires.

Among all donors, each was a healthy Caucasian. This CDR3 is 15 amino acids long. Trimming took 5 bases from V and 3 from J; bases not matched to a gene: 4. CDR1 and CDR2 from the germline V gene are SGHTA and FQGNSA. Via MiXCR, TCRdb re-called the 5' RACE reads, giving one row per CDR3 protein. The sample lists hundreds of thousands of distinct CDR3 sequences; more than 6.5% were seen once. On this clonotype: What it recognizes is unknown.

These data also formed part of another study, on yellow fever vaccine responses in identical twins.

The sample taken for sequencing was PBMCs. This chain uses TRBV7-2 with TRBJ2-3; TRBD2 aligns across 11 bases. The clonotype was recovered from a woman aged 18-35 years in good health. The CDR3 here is CASSGRTSGTDTQYF. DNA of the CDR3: TGTGCCAGCAGCGGACGGACTAGCGGGACAGATACGCAGTATTTT. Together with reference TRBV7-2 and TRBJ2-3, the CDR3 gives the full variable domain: GAGVSQSPSNKVTEKGKDVELRCDPISGHTALYWYRQSLGQGLEFLIYFQGNSAPDKSGLPSDRFSAERTGGSVSTLTIQRTQQEDSAVYLCASSGRTSGTDTQYFGPGTRLTVL.